The rows below give T cell receptor beta chains drawn from one sample of a study of tissue T cells after allogeneic stem cell transplantation. The protocol was immunoSEQ multiplex PCR, while the TCRdb copy is restricted to in-frame clones and leaves out a portion. The repertoire holds 500 to 700 clones, with 73% as singletons. This specimen consisted of duodenal tissue, obtained at autopsy. The receptors come from a female patient between 40 and 75 years old with steroid-refractory graft-versus-host disease after an allogeneic stem cell transplant. Some T cells could come from the graft donor. Both conserved end residues are part of each CDR3. A D gene is named only where the DNA matches it firmly. Only part of the rows carry a size: once, few, many, or a class if the clone is expanded.

>TRBV27|TRBJ2-2|.|.
TGTGCCAGCAGTTTACAAACTAACACCGGGGAGCTGTTTTTT
CASSLQTNTGELFF
>TRBV11-3|TRBJ2-2|TRBD1|.
TGTGCCAGCAGCTTGGACAGGGGTTACGCCGGGGAGCTGTTTTTT
CASSLDRGYAGELFF
>TRBV11-2|TRBJ1-1|.|.
TGTGCCAGCAGCTTAACGGGGGCGGGCACTGAAGCTTTCTTT
CASSLTGAGTEAFF
>TRBV12-3/TRBV12-4|TRBJ1-2|.|.
TGTGCCAGCAGACGACTTGGAGGAGATGGCTACACCTTC
CASRRLGGDGYTF
>TRBV6-5|TRBJ2-3|.|.
TGTGCCAGCAGTTACATGAGGGGTACAGATACGCAGTATTTT
CASSYMRGTDTQYF
>TRBV5-1|TRBJ2-5|.|.
TGCGCCAGCAGCTTGGTCCAGTCGGAGACCCAGTACTTC
CASSLVQSETQYF
>TRBV9|TRBJ2-5|.|.
TGTGCCAGCAGCGTAGGCCTAGCGCCCTTGCAAGAGACCCAGTACTTC
CASSVGLAPLQETQYF
>TRBV12-3/TRBV12-4|TRBJ2-1|.|.
TGTGCCAGCAGCCCGGGTGTCAATGAGCAGTTCTTC
CASSPGVNEQFF
>TRBV12-5|TRBJ2-1|.|.
TGTGCTAGTGGTTCCCGGGGCACCAATGAGCAGTTCTTC
CASGSRGTNEQFF
>TRBV7-9|TRBJ2-7|TRBD1|.
TGTGCCAGCAGCTTAGGGACAGGTTCTTCCTACGAGCAGTACTTC
CASSLGTGSSYEQYF
>TRBV2|TRBJ2-5|.|.
TGTGCCAGCAGTGAGTCGAGAGAGACCCAGTACTTC
CASSESRETQYF
>TRBV4-1|TRBJ2-7|TRBD2|.
TGCGCCAGCAGCCTAGGACTAGCGGACTACGAGCAGTACTTC
CASSLGLADYEQYF
>TRBV7-8|TRBJ1-6|.|.
TGTGCCAGCAGCACATATGGGGATCCTTATTCACCCCTCCACTTT
CASSTYGDPYSPLHF
>TRBV10-3|TRBJ1-4|.|.
TGTGCCATCAGTGAGTTATGGTCGGCAGGGATTTCCAATGAAAAACTGTTTTTT
CAISELWSAGISNEKLFF
>TRBV30|TRBJ2-3|TRBD2|.
TGTGCCTGGAGCACTAGCGGGGGCACAGATACGCAGTATTTT
CAWSTSGGTDTQYF
>TRBV6-5|TRBJ1-5|.|.
TGTGCCAGCAAGACCAATCAGCCCCAGCATTTT
CASKTNQPQHF
>TRBV6-5|TRBJ1-5|TRBD1|.
TGTGCCAGCAGGGTTGCCTCAGGGGGCAGGCAGCCCCAGCATTTT
CASRVASGGRQPQHF
>TRBV4-1|TRBJ2-5|.|.
TGCGCCAGCAGCCACCTTTCGGAGTACCAAGAGACCCAGTACTTC
CASSHLSEYQETQYF
>TRBV10-3|TRBJ1-2|.|few
TGTGCCATCAGTGAGTCCCCCGGGGATGGCTACACCTTC
CAISESPGDGYTF
>TRBV7-9|TRBJ2-7|TRBD2|.
TGTGCCAGCAGACCCGGGACTAGTACCTACGAGCAGTACTTC
CASRPGTSTYEQYF
>TRBV2|TRBJ1-2|TRBD1|.
TGTGCGACCAGGCAGGGGGGTACGAGGGGCTACACCTTC
CATRQGGTRGYTF
>TRBV5-5|TRBJ2-7|.|.
TGTGCCAGCAGCAGACCAGGGTACGAGCAGTATTTC
CASSRPGYEQYF
>TRBV30|TRBJ2-4|.|few
TGTGCCTGGAGAAAAGGGCCGTGGGCCAAAAACATTCAGTACTTC
CAWRKGPWAKNIQYF
>TRBV7-9|TRBJ2-5|.|few
TGTGCCAGCAGCTTACTGGGGGGATTCCAAGAGACCCAGTACTTC
CASSLLGGFQETQYF
>TRBV24-1|TRBJ2-7|TRBD2|.
TGTGCCACCAGGAGGACTAGCGGGGTTGACGAGCAGTACTTC
CATRRTSGVDEQYF
>TRBV2|TRBJ2-4|TRBD1|.
TGTGCCAGCAGTGGACAGGGTTGGATAGCCAAAAACATTCAGTACTTC
CASSGQGWIAKNIQYF
>TRBV28|TRBJ2-1|.|.
TGTGCCAGCAGTTTGCCGGGCAGACGGGCGTACAATGAGCAGTTCTTC
CASSLPGRRAYNEQFF
>TRBV12-3/TRBV12-4|TRBJ2-3|.|.
TGTGCCAGCAACGCGGGACACCCAGGAACGCAGTATTTT
CASNAGHPGTQYF
>TRBV6-5|TRBJ1-2|.|few
TGTGCCAGCAGGTCCGCGGTTAACTATGGCTACACCTTC
CASRSAVNYGYTF
>TRBV29-1|TRBJ1-2|.|.
TGCAGCGTCCGATACGTGGAAAGGTGGATTCTTGGCTACACCTTC
CSVRYVERWILGYTF
>TRBV7-6|TRBJ2-1|TRBD2|.
TGTGCCAGCAGCTTACTGGGACTAGCGGGAGGAGGGTACAATGAGCAGTTCTTC
CASSLLGLAGGGYNEQFF
>TRBV9|TRBJ2-5|TRBD1|.
TGTGCCAGCAGCTCCAACAGGGGGCGCCGAGAGACCCAGTACTTC
CASSSNRGRRETQYF
>TRBV3-1/TRBV3-2|TRBJ2-7|.|.
TGTGCCAGCAGCCAAGATAATATAGTCTTTGGGTACGAGCAGTACTTC
CASSQDNIVFGYEQYF
>TRBV2|TRBJ2-1|TRBD1|.
TGTGCCAGCAGACCGGGACAGGCTTTCTTC
CASRPGQAFF
>TRBV4-2|TRBJ2-6|.|.
TGTGCCAGCAGCCTGCTTGCCCCCGGGACCTTATCCCGTTCTGGGGCCAACGTCCTGACTTTC
CASSLLAPGTLSRSGANVLTF